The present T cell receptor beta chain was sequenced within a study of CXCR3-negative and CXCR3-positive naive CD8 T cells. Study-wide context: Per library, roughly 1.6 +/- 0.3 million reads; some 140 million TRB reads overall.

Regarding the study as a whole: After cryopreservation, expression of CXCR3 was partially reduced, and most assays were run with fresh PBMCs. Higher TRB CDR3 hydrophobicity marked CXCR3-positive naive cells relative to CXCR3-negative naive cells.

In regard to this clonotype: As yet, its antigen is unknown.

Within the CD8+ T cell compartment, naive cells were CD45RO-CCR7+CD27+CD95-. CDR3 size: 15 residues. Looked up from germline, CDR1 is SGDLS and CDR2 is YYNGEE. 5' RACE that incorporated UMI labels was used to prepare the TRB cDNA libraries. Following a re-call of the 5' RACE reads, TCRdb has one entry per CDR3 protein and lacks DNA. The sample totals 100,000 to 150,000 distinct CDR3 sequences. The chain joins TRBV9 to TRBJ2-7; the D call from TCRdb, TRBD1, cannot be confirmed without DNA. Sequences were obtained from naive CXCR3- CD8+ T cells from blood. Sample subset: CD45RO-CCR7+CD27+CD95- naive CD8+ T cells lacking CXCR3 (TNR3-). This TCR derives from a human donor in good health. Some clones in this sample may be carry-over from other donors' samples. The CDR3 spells CASSAEGQGYDEQYF. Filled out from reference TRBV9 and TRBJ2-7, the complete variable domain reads DSGVTQTPKHLITATGQRVTLRCSPRSGDLSVYWYQQSLDQGLQFLIQYYNGEERAKGNILERFSAQQFPDLHSELNLSSLELGDSALYFCASSAEGQGYDEQYFGPGTRLTVT.